This T cell receptor (beta chain) was captured in a study of T cell responses to AZD1222 COVID-19 vaccine. Sequencing used immunoSEQ multiplex PCR; TCRdb keeps in-frame clones, though not all of them. The sample has about 130,000 clones, just over 85% seen once. The CDR3 runs 13 residues. The germline V gene encodes CDR1 SGDLS and CDR2 YYNGEE. The V end was cut by 2 bases, the J end by 8 bases, with 13 bases between. The receptor's source is an adult in good health. Material: peripheral blood, obtained on day 0 of AZD1222 vaccination. V usage is TRBV9 and J usage is TRBJ1-2, with D unclear. CDR3 loop: CASSVTALGGYTF. The CDR3 DNA follows: TGTGCCAGCAGCGTGACGGCGTTGGGCGGCTACACCTTC.